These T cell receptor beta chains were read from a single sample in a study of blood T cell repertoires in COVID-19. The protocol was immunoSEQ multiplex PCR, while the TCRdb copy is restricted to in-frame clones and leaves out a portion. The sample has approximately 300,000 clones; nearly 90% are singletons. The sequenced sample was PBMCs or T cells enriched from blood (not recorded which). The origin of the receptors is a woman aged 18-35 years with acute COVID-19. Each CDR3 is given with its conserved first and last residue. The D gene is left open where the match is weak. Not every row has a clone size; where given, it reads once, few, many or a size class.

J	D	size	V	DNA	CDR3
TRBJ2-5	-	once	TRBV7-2	TGTGCCAGCAGCAAAACCCGTGGAGGATGGGAGACCCAGTACTTC	CASSKTRGGWETQYF
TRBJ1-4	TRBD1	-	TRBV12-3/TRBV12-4	TGTGCCAGCGGACAGGGGACTAATGAAAAACTGTTTTTT	CASGQGTNEKLFF
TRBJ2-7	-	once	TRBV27	TGTGCCAGCAGTTTCCTCTCAGGGGCGAATTACGAGCAGTACTTC	CASSFLSGANYEQYF
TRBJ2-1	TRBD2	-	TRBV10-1	TGCGCCAGCAGTGAGTCGGGACTAGCGGGAGTCCCCTCCTACAATGAGCAGTTCTTC	CASSESGLAGVPSYNEQFF
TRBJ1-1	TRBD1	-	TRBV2	TGTGCCAGCAGCATACAGGGGGCGAGCACTGAAGCTTTCTTT	CASSIQGASTEAFF
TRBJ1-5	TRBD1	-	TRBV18	TGTGCCAGCTCACCTACAGGGGGCAGCAATCAGCCCCAGCATTTT	CASSPTGGSNQPQHF
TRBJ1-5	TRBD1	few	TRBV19	TGTGCCAGTAGTAGGACCCGGACAGGGGAGGGCAATCAGCCCCAGCATTTT	CASSRTRTGEGNQPQHF
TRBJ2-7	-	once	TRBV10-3	TGTGCCATCAGTGAGGGGGTCCAGGGCACCCACGAGCAGTACTTC	CAISEGVQGTHEQYF
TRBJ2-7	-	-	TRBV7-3	TGTGCCAGCAGCCCCTCTAGTACGTACGAGCAGTACTTC	CASSPSSTYEQYF
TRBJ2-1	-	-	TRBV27	TGTGCCAGCAGTTGGGTCCCAGGGTCCTACAATGAGCAGTTCTTC	CASSWVPGSYNEQFF
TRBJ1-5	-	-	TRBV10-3	TGTGCCATCAGTAACACCGGGACACCTCCGGATCATTTT	CAISNTGTPPDHF
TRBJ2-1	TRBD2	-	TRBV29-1	TGCAGCGTTGTGGGGACTAGCGGGAGCTCCTACAATGAGCAGTTCTTC	CSVVGTSGSSYNEQFF
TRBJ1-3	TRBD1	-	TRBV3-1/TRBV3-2	TGTGCCAGCAGCCAGGGACAGTTCTCTGGAAACACCATATATTTT	CASSQGQFSGNTIYF
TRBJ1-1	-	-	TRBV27	TGTGCCAGCAGTTTAGGGGGGGGCATGAACACTGAAGCTTTCTTT	CASSLGGGMNTEAFF
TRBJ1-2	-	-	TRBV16	TGTGCCAGCAGCCAAAGCAGGCCGGCTAACTATGGCTACACCTTC	CASSQSRPANYGYTF
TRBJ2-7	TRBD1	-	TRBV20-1	TGCAGTGCTAGTGGACAGGGAAAGGGTGGGCAGTACTTC	CSASGQGKGGQYF
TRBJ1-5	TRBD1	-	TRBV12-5	TGTGCTAGTGGTTTGGTAAAGAAGGGACAGGGGGCTCGGAGCAATCAGCCCCAGCATTTT	CASGLVKKGQGARSNQPQHF
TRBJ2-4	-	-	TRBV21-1	TGTGCCAGATCATCTCCCGGGAACATTCAGTACTTC	CARSSPGNIQYF
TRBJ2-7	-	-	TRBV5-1	TGCGCCAGCAGCTTGGACGACAGCGAGCAGTACTTC	CASSLDDSEQYF
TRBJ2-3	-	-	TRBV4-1	TGCGCCAGCAGCCAGGAAGCGGCCCCTAGCACAGATACGCAGTATTTT	CASSQEAAPSTDTQYF
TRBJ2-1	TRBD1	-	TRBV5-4	TGTGCCAGCAGCTATCCGGGACAGGGGGTAGACAATGAGCAGTTCTTC	CASSYPGQGVDNEQFF
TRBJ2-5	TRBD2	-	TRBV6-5	TGTGCCAGCAGTTTAGTAGCGGGCCTACAAGAGACCCAGTACTTC	CASSLVAGLQETQYF
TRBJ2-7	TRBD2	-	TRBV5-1	TGCGCCAGCAGCTTGGGACTAGCGGGAGCCTACGAGCAGTACTTC	CASSLGLAGAYEQYF
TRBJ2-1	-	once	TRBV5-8	TGTGCCAGCAGCTCGGAGGGCCGTCTCTACAATGAGCAGTTCTTC	CASSSEGRLYNEQFF
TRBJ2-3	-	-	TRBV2	TGTGCCAGCAGTGCTGTTAACACAGATACGCAGTATTTT	CASSAVNTDTQYF
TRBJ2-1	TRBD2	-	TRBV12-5	TGTGCTAGTGGTTTGGTACTAGCGGCGAACAATGAGCAGTTCTTC	CASGLVLAANNEQFF
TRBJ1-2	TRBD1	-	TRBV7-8	TGTGCCAGCAGCTTAGCACGAGTGGCAGGGGGTAATGGCTACACCTTC	CASSLARVAGGNGYTF
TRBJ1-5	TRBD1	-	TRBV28	TGTGCCAGCAGTTCTTCCGGACAGGGTCTTAATCAGCCCCAGCATTTT	CASSSSGQGLNQPQHF
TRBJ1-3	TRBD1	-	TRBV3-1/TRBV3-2	TGTGCCAGCAGCCAAGGGGGAGGGACAGGGACTGGAAACACCATATATTTT	CASSQGGGTGTGNTIYF
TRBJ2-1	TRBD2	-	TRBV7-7	TGTGCTAGCAGCTTAGGAAGTAGCGGGAGCCCAAATGAGCAGTTCTTC	CASSLGSSGSPNEQFF
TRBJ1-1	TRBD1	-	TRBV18	TGTGCCAGCTCACCGACAGGGGTAAACACTGAAGCTTTCTTT	CASSPTGVNTEAFF
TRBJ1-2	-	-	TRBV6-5	TGTGCCAGCAGTTATGCGTCTAACTATGGCTACACCTTC	CASSYASNYGYTF
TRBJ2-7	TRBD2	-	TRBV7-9	TGTGCCAGCAGCTTAAGCGGGAGGACCTACGAGCAGTACTTC	CASSLSGRTYEQYF
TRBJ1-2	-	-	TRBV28	TGTGCCAGCAGTCCGAGATTTAACTATGGCTACACCTTC	CASSPRFNYGYTF
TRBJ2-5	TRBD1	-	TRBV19	TGTGCCAGTAGTATCGGACAGGGGGCCTCAGAGACCCAGTACTTC	CASSIGQGASETQYF
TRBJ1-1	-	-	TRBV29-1	TGCAGCGTTTGTTCGGACAGCGGCACTGAAGCTTTCTTT	CSVCSDSGTEAFF
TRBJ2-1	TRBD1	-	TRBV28	TGTGCCAGCAGTTTAGGGGACAGATACAATGAGCAGTTCTTC	CASSLGDRYNEQFF
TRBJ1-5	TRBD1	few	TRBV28	TGTGCCAGCAGTTTCCACGCCGGGACAGGGGGCGTAGTGAGCAATCAGCCCCAGCATTTT	CASSFHAGTGGVVSNQPQHF
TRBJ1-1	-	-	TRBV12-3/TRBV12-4	TGTGCCAGCAGTGATAGGGGTGACGCTTTCTTT	CASSDRGDAFF
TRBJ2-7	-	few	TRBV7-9	TGTGCCAGCAGCTTTGACAGGAACGAGCAGTACTTC	CASSFDRNEQYF
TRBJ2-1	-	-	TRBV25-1	TGTGCCAGCAGTGAGGCCATCGGAGCCCACGGTGAGCAGTTCTTC	CASSEAIGAHGEQFF
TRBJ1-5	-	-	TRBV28	TGTGCCAGCAGAGGTCCGGGACAGCCCCAGCATTTT	CASRGPGQPQHF
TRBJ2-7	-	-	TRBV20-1	TGCAGTGGAAGACTAGAAACCGAGCAGTACTTC	CSGRLETEQYF
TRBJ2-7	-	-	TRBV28	TGTGCCAGCAGTTTCCGGGACTACGAGCAGTACTTC	CASSFRDYEQYF
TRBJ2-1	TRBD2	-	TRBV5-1	TGCGCCAGCAGCCTTACTAGCGGGAGATGGAGCTCCTACAATGAGCAGTTCTTC	CASSLTSGRWSSYNEQFF
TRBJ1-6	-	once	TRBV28	TGTGCCAGCAGTCCCCGGGTGGAGTCACCCCTCCACTTT	CASSPRVESPLHF
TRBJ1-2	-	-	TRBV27	TGTGCCAGCAGTTTATCCAGGACAGCTAACTATGGCTACACCTTC	CASSLSRTANYGYTF
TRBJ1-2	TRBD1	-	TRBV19	TGTGCCAGTCGGCGGGACAGCAACTATGGCTACACCTTC	CASRRDSNYGYTF
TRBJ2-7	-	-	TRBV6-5	TGTGCCAGCAGTTACGGGGGGACCTCCTACGAGCAGTACTTC	CASSYGGTSYEQYF
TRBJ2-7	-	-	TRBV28	TGTGCCAGCAGTTTTATAATAAACCGGAGGCCCTACGAGCAGTACTTC	CASSFIINRRPYEQYF
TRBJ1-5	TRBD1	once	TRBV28	TGTGCCAGCACCCTAGGGACAGGGCTTCAGCCCCAGCATTTT	CASTLGTGLQPQHF
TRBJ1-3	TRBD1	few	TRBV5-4	TGTGCCAGCAGCCCGGACATCGGGACAGGGTTCTCTGGAAACACCATATATTTT	CASSPDIGTGFSGNTIYF
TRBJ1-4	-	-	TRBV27	TGTGCCAGCAGTTTTGCGGGTTCTGAAAAACTGTTTTTT	CASSFAGSEKLFF
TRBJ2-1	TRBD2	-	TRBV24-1	TGTGCCACCAGTGATCCCGGGATAGCGGGCTTACAGTTCTTC	CATSDPGIAGLQFF
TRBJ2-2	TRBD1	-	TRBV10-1	TGCGCCAGCAGTGAGGGGACAGGCACAAACACCGGGGAGCTGTTTTTT	CASSEGTGTNTGELFF